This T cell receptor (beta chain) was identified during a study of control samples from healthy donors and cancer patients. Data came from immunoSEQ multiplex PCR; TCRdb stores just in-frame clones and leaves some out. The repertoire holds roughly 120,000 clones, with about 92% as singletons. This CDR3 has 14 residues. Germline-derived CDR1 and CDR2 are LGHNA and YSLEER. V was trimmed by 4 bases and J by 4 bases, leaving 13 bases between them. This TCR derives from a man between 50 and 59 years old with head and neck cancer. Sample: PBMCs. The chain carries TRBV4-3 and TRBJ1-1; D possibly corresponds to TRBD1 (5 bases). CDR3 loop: CASSLSPGFTEAFF. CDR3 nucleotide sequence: TGCGCCAGCAGCCTCTCACCAGGGTTCACTGAAGCTTTCTTT.